These 3 T cell receptor beta chains were all obtained from the same sample, sequenced in a study of circulating tumor DNA in untreated peripheral T-cell lymphoma (dated by TCRdb to about 2021). The library was produced with the immunoSEQ multiplex PCR assay. TCRdb took over this immuneACCESS table, retaining in-frame rearrangements with V and J assigned. Such tables are incomplete; in checked studies, under half of the missing clones stem from an unresolved V gene, and the remainder is unexplained. The sample includes about 600 clones, with approximately 86% observed a single time. The top ten clones comprise about 10% of the sample. Sequencing was carried out using cell-free DNA from blood serum. The source of these receptors is a human donor with peripheral T-cell lymphoma.

This chain connects TRBV6-6 to TRBJ1-2; D remains ambiguous. This CDR3 spans 11 amino acids. Germline CDR1 and CDR2: MNHNY and SVGAGI (reference sequence). Trimming removed 6 bases from V and 2 bases from J, with 4 bases in between. The CDR3 protein is CASSINYGYTF. The CDR3 DNA is TGTGCCAGCAGCATCAACTATGGCTACACCTTC.

This chain uses TRBV25-1 with TRBJ1-2; D unclear. Per the germline V gene, CDR1 is MGHDK and CDR2 is SYGVNS. This CDR3 region has 13 residues. The ends were cut back, 5 bases at V and 2 bases at J, with 9 bases in the middle. The chain's CDR3 is CASSTLPNYGYTF. Here the CDR3 DNA reads TGTGCCAGCAGTACTCTCCCCAACTATGGCTACACCTTC.

The chain recombines TRBV5-6 with TRBJ1-2; 8 nucleotides match TRBD1. Losses at the gene ends were 5 bases for V and 6 bases for J; bases not matched to a gene: 9. Germline V gene lookup returns CDR1 SGHDT and CDR2 YYEEEE. This CDR3 comprises 14 residues. CDR3 protein: CASSSPGQGNGYTF. CDR3 DNA: TGTGCCAGCAGTTCCCCCGGACAGGGCAATGGCTACACCTTC.